The rows below give T cell receptor beta chains drawn from one sample of a study of control samples from healthy donors and cancer patients. Generated by immunoSEQ multiplex PCR, the TCRdb table keeps only in-frame clones and is missing some. This sample yields 170,000 or so clones, of which 75% to 95% are seen a single time; 2% belongs to the top ten. Source material: blood. All receptors come from a middle-aged woman in good health. Each CDR3 is given with its conserved first and last residue. A D gene is named only where the DNA matches it firmly. The size of a clone is reported for some rows only, either as once, few or many, or as a class for expanded clones.

.,TRBJ2-1,14,TRBV7-2,.,CASSLSGPLMRQFF,TGTGCCAGCAGCTTAAGCGGGCCGCTAATGAGGCAGTTCTTC
few,TRBJ2-5,14,TRBV2,.,CASRGGNHQETQYF,TGTGCCAGCAGAGGAGGGAACCACCAAGAGACCCAGTACTTC
.,TRBJ2-1,17,TRBV27,TRBD1,CASSIIGGGRSYNEQFF,TGTGCCAGCAGTATAATAGGGGGCGGACGCTCCTACAATGAGCAGTTCTTC
.,TRBJ2-5,15,TRBV7-9,TRBD1,CASSLGDRAQETQYF,TGTGCCAGCAGCTTAGGGGACAGGGCGCAAGAGACCCAGTACTTC
.,TRBJ1-6,14,TRBV6-5,.,CASSSGPYNSPLHF,TGTGCCAGCAGTTCCGGACCTTATAATTCACCCCTCCACTTT
.,TRBJ2-1,15,TRBV5-6,.,CASSPRLVLLHEQFF,TGTGCCAGCAGCCCTCGACTAGTCTTGTTACATGAGCAGTTCTTC
.,TRBJ2-4,16,TRBV2,.,CASRSPLLGAKNIQYF,TGTGCCAGCAGGAGCCCTTTGTTAGGTGCCAAAAACATTCAGTACTTC
.,TRBJ1-1,12,TRBV28,.,CASSRDKGEAFF,TGTGCCAGCAGTCGTGACAAGGGAGAGGCTTTCTTT
.,TRBJ1-2,12,TRBV6-5,TRBD1,CASSRDRSGYTF,TGTGCCAGCAGCCGGGACAGGAGTGGCTACACCTTC
once,TRBJ1-1,14,TRBV15,.,CATSRGTTYTEAFF,TGTGCCACCAGCAGAGGGACAACGTACACTGAAGCTTTCTTT
.,TRBJ1-6,15,TRBV5-1,TRBD1,CASRSDRGDNSPLHF,TGCGCCAGCAGATCCGACAGGGGGGATAATTCACCCCTCCACTTT
.,TRBJ2-5,17,TRBV5-1,.,CASSLVGLPLEGETQYF,TGCGCCAGCAGCTTGGTCGGGCTACCCTTAGAGGGAGAGACCCAGTACTTC
.,TRBJ2-5,15,TRBV20-1,.,CSASDAQNAGETQYF,TGCAGTGCTAGTGACGCCCAAAACGCCGGAGAGACCCAGTACTTC
.,TRBJ2-3,16,TRBV5-4,TRBD2,CASSVTSGGGADTQYF,TGTGCCAGCAGCGTAACTAGCGGGGGAGGCGCAGATACGCAGTATTTT
.,TRBJ1-1,12,TRBV6-6,TRBD1,CASRLQGNEAFF,TGTGCCAGCAGACTACAGGGGAATGAAGCTTTCTTT
.,TRBJ2-2,12,TRBV24-1,.,CATSDPPGQMFF,TGTGCCACCAGTGATCCGCCGGGACAAATGTTTTTT
.,TRBJ1-1,14,TRBV19,.,CASRWGGENTEAFF,TGTGCCAGTAGATGGGGAGGGGAGAACACTGAAGCTTTCTTT
.,TRBJ1-2,17,TRBV18,TRBD1,CASSQTTGDVSNYGYTF,TGTGCCAGCTCACAGACGACAGGGGACGTATCTAACTATGGCTACACCTTC
.,TRBJ1-2,15,TRBV5-5,.,CASSFAGIGWDGYTF,TGTGCCAGCAGCTTTGCCGGGATAGGTTGGGATGGCTACACCTTC
.,TRBJ1-5,13,TRBV12-3/TRBV12-4,.,CASSLIRDQPQHF,TGTGCCAGCAGTTTAATTCGGGATCAGCCCCAGCATTTT
.,TRBJ1-1,14,TRBV7-2,.,CASSPTTLNTEAFF,TGTGCCAGCAGCCCAACTACATTGAACACTGAAGCTTTCTTT
.,TRBJ1-5,15,TRBV3-1/TRBV3-2,.,CASSQDAGPRQPQHF,TGTGCCAGCAGCCAAGATGCGGGGCCGCGGCAGCCCCAGCATTTT
.,TRBJ2-5,11,TRBV18,.,CASSPSETQYF,TGTGCCAGCTCACCGTCGGAGACCCAGTACTTC
.,TRBJ1-1,13,TRBV12-3/TRBV12-4,.,CASSPSQVTEAFF,TGTGCCAGCAGCCCATCGCAGGTAACTGAAGCTTTCTTT
.,TRBJ2-7,12,TRBV3-1/TRBV3-2,.,CASSQYRDQQYF,TGTGCCAGCAGCCAATACAGGGATCAGCAGTACTTC
.,TRBJ1-1,14,TRBV5-6,TRBD1,CASSFGTGSTEAFF,TGTGCCAGCAGCTTCGGGACAGGATCCACTGAAGCTTTCTTT
.,TRBJ1-5,16,TRBV19,TRBD1,CASSIETGASHQPQHF,TGTGCCAGTAGTATAGAAACAGGGGCCTCCCATCAGCCCCAGCATTTT
.,TRBJ2-7,12,TRBV7-8,.,CASSPYIYEQYF,TGTGCCAGCAGCCCCTACATCTACGAGCAGTACTTC
.,TRBJ2-1,15,TRBV10-3,TRBD2,CAIKGTSGSYNEQFF,TGTGCCATCAAGGGGACTAGCGGGTCTTACAATGAGCAGTTCTTC
.,TRBJ1-4,12,TRBV19,.,CASSPYTEKLFF,TGTGCCAGTAGTCCATATACTGAAAAACTGTTTTTT
.,TRBJ1-2,12,TRBV3-1/TRBV3-2,.,CASSNVGGGYTF,TGTGCCAGCAGCAACGTTGGCGGTGGCTACACCTTC
.,TRBJ2-3,13,TRBV14,.,CASSQAWRDTQYF,TGTGCCAGCAGCCAAGCATGGAGGGATACGCAGTATTTT
.,TRBJ1-5,14,TRBV19,.,CASSWGVGNQPQHF,TGTGCCAGTAGTTGGGGAGTTGGCAATCAGCCCCAGCATTTT
.,TRBJ1-1,13,TRBV28,.,CASSGVDRTEAFF,TGTGCCAGCAGTGGGGTAGATCGCACTGAAGCTTTCTTT
.,TRBJ1-5,13,TRBV29-1,.,CSISTTDNQPQHF,TGCAGCATATCAACCACAGATAATCAGCCCCAGCATTTT
.,TRBJ1-2,14,TRBV28,TRBD1,CASSPLQGAGGYTF,TGTGCCAGCAGCCCATTACAGGGGGCAGGGGGCTACACCTTC
.,TRBJ2-7,17,TRBV5-8,TRBD1,CASSLPATGGASYEQYF,TGTGCCAGCAGCTTGCCCGCTACAGGGGGTGCCTCCTACGAGCAGTACTTC
.,TRBJ2-1,15,TRBV7-8,.,CASSPWGGPTGEQFF,TGTGCCAGCAGCCCCTGGGGGGGGCCCACGGGTGAGCAGTTCTTC
.,TRBJ1-4,14,TRBV5-6,.,CASSSLAGDEKLFF,TGTGCCAGCAGCTCTCTGGCAGGGGATGAAAAACTGTTTTTT
.,TRBJ2-1,15,TRBV4-2,TRBD2,CASSLGGGGRNEQFF,TGTGCCAGCAGCCTGGGCGGCGGGGGGCGGAATGAGCAGTTCTTC
once,TRBJ1-3,12,TRBV2,.,CASSAAGNTIYF,TGTGCCAGCAGTGCTGCCGGAAACACCATATATTTT
.,TRBJ1-4,17,TRBV11-2,.,CASSPWGKGGLGEKLFF,TGTGCCAGCAGCCCCTGGGGAAAGGGGGGCTTAGGTGAAAAACTGTTTTTT
.,TRBJ2-1,15,TRBV6-4,TRBD1,CASSDSNQGANEQFF,TGTGCCAGCAGTGACTCGAACCAGGGGGCCAATGAGCAGTTCTTC
.,TRBJ2-7,11,TRBV12-3/TRBV12-4,.,CASSLTHEQYF,TGTGCCAGCAGTTTAACCCACGAGCAGTACTTC
.,TRBJ2-1,16,TRBV27,.,CASSLLAGLVENEQFF,TGTGCCAGCAGTTTATTGGCCGGGCTTGTTGAAAATGAGCAGTTCTTC
once,TRBJ2-1,12,TRBV6-4,.,CASSDLGPGEFF,TGTGCCAGCAGTGACCTAGGGCCTGGGGAGTTCTTC
.,TRBJ2-7,19,TRBV4-2,TRBD2,CASSQETSGGGPLAYEQYF,TGTGCCAGCAGCCAAGAAACTAGCGGGGGGGGCCCCCTCGCCTACGAGCAGTACTTC
.,TRBJ1-3,13,TRBV5-1,TRBD1,CASSLDRENTIYF,TGCGCCAGCAGCCTCGACAGGGAGAACACCATATATTTT
.,TRBJ1-5,14,TRBV27,.,CASRGEGSNQPQHF,TGTGCCAGCCGGGGGGAAGGGAGCAATCAGCCCCAGCATTTT
.,TRBJ1-2,14,TRBV12-5,.,CASGSTGANYGYTF,TGTGCTAGTGGTTCGACCGGGGCTAACTATGGCTACACCTTC
.,TRBJ1-2,14,TRBV5-1,.,CASSLFPANYGYTF,TGCGCCAGCAGCCTCTTTCCAGCTAACTATGGCTACACCTTC
.,TRBJ1-1,14,TRBV4-2,.,CASSQAGSNTEAFF,TGTGCCAGCAGCCAAGCTGGGTCGAACACTGAAGCTTTCTTT
.,TRBJ1-1,17,TRBV7-8,.,CASSLWQGDLRNTEAFF,TGTGCCAGCAGCTTATGGCAGGGCGATCTCCGAAACACTGAAGCTTTCTTT
.,TRBJ2-2,17,TRBV5-1,TRBD1,CASSRGGTGGEAGELFF,TGCGCCAGCAGCCGGGGCGGGACAGGGGGCGAAGCCGGGGAGCTGTTTTTT